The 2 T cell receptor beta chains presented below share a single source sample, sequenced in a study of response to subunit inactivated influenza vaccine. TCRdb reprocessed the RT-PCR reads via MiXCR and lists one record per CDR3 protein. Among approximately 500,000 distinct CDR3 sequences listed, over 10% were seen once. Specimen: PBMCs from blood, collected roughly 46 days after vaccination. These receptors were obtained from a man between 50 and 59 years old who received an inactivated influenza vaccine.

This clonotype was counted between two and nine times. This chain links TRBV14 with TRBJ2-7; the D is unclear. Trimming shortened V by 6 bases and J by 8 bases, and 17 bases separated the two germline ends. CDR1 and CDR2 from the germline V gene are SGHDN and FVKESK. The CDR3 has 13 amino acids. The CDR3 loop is CASSQFDTSKQYF. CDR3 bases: TGTGCCAGCAGTCAGTTTGACACTTCAAAGCAGTACTTC. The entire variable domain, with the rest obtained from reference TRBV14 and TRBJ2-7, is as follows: EAGVTQFPSHSVIEKGQTVTLRCDPISGHDNLYWYRRVMGKEIKFLLHFVKESKQDESGMPNNRFLAERTGGTYSTLKVQPAELEDSGVYFCASSQFDTSKQYFGPGTRLTVT.

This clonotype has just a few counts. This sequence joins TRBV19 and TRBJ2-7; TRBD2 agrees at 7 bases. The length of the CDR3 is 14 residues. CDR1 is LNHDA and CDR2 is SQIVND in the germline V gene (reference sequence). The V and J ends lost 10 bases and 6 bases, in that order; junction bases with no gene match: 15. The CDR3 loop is CANPWGGRIPEQYF. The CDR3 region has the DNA TGTGCCAACCCATGGGGCGGGAGAATCCCCGAGCAGTACTTC.